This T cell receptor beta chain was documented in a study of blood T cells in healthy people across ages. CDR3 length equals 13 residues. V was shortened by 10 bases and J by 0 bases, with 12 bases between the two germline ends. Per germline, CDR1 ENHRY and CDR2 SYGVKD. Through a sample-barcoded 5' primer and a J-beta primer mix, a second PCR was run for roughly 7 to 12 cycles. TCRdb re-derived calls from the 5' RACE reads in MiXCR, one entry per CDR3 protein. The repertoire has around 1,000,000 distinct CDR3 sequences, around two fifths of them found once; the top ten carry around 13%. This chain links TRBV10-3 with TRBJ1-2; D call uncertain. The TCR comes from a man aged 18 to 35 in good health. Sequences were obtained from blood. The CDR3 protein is CATSDTTNYGYTF. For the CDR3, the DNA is TGTGCCACCTCTGACACCACTAACTATGGCTACACCTTC.